Given below is one TCR beta chain in context. Its binding antigen is unknown. No qualities accompany the bases; no much larger clone lies one base away. The CDR3 goes from the cysteine to the phenylalanine over 14 residues. The entry retains the CDR3 DNA only, 42 bases that are in frame from base 1. V is clipped by 1 base and J by 4 bases, and the sequence between their germline boundaries is 8 bases long. Via the germline V gene, CDR1 is SGHTA and CDR2 FQGNSA. Libraries came from the immunoSEQ multiplex PCR assay. For the multiplex PCR, a mixture combining 60 forward primers for TCR Vbeta segments and 13 reverse primers for TCR Jbeta segments was used. A multiplex PCR assay on genomic DNA amplified the CDR3 region of rearranged TCR beta genes. On the Illumina HiSeq System, the amplified TCR beta libraries were sequenced as 87-base-pair reads. In the original analysis: A later analysis tallied around 87 million unique TCR beta chains across the 550 to 850 repertoires, and some 12 million of those chains were shared by two or more donors. To remove PCR and sequencing errors, raw reads were error-corrected and collapsed into unique sequences using a nearest-neighbor algorithm that merged closely related sequences. To assign V, D and J gene segments, CDR3 sequences were aligned to IMGT reference sequences. For a sequence to be retained, a match of at least six nucleotides was required to both a V gene segment and a J gene segment. Rearrangements were called productive when the CDR3 lacked stop codons and stayed in frame with V and J; all others were non-productive. CDR3 was defined according to IMGT convention as the region running from the second conserved V-encoded cysteine to the conserved J-encoded phenylalanine. Sequences without an unambiguous match to a single V gene segment were excluded from the earlier analysis of about 600 of the donors. In an earlier analysis of approximately 560 of the donors, a V segment was called functional when productive rearrangements were above 56.7%, and segregating when the standard deviation between donors exceeded 5%. To diagnose cytomegalovirus status from the catalog of TCR beta chain sequences, a statistical classification framework was built. In a later analysis, V and J genes were assigned by comparing TCR nucleotide sequences against IMGT/GENE-DB human TR gene sequences. The TCRdist pipeline was used in a later analysis to assign CDR3 sequences and most-parsimonious VDJ recombination scenarios. In a later analysis, every TCR beta chain was defined by the combination of its CDR3 amino acid sequence and its V-gene family, and reads without a unique V-gene family were dropped. As a way to deal with suspected cross-contamination and a sequencing artifact, a later analysis dropped roughly 600 nucleotide sequences that were highly shared and had low generation probability. In a later analysis, a clonal expansion index for each public chain was calculated from normalized within-repertoire ranks of inferred template counts. A later analysis computed generation probabilities with a VDJ recombination model fitted to out-of-frame rearrangements, and checked the results against IGoR. Hypergeometric tests were used in a later analysis to score TCR-TCR, TCR-HLA and TCR-CMV co-occurrence, with a repertoire-size bias correction applied to the TCR pairs. A later analysis estimated false discovery rates by permuting HLA or CMV assignments 20 times. A later analysis grouped co-occurring TCRs with DBSCAN, adding TCRdist sequence similarity when clustering within HLA-allele-positive subsets. Repertoires with fewer than 30,000 or more than 120,000 public chains were left out of co-occurrence clustering, as were about 5 repertoires with anomalous nucleotide sharing. TCRdb mirrors the immuneACCESS table, restricted to in-frame sequences. Some clones are absent from its copies; in checked studies, under half trace to an unresolved V gene, and the reason for the others is unknown. D and trimming were read from the DNA, whereas the V and J calls and clone size are those reported in that table. Within this sample are over 150,000 clones, with 82% of them counted one time only. Clones ranked in the top ten supply more than 7% of the sample.

The sample is drawn from a study of cytomegalovirus exposure and HLA in healthy donors (dated by TCRdb to about 2017). In terms of the full investigation: In an earlier analysis of roughly 500 of the donors, 276 Gb of sequence data and approximately 100 million unique TCR beta sequences from 180 million or so T cells were reported. To predict cytomegalovirus infection status, the study combined high-throughput TCR immunosequencing, statistical association of individual TCRs with disease status, and machine learning. Every discovery cohort repertoire had been produced on one sequencing platform. To decide whether each TCR beta V gene segment behaved as functional or pseudogenic, an earlier analysis of 587 of the donors relied on high-throughput TCR beta sequencing. HLA typing covered class I and class II loci at four-digit resolution. To study patterns of TCR occurrence, a later analysis re-analyzed previously published TCR beta repertoires from 550 to 800 donors and added high-resolution HLA genotyping. Using immunosequencing, the study profiled T cell repertoires from approximately 700 subjects and related those repertoires to cytomegalovirus serostatus. Because of strong linkage in the cohort, roughly five DR-DQ haplotypes were treated as single units for association and clustering. On average, around 240,000 unique TCR beta nucleotide sequences were sequenced per donor among a few hundred genotyped donors of the cohort, with 15% to 20% of those sequences being non-productive. Alongside the repertoire data, information on donor age, sex, ethnicity and CMV serostatus was compiled. Along with the roughly 700-subject first cohort, a separate validation cohort of over a hundred different subjects was used. Typing coverage differed by locus: A, B, C, DRB1 and DQB1 were typed in about 620-630 donors, DQA1 in roughly 500, DPA1 in over 600, and DPB1 in 450 to 480. In a later genetic analysis, genome-wide SNP genotypes for about 60% of the 666 donors were used, and that subset was treated as a discovery cohort. The later analysis used no new phenotypic data to find candidate immune exposures, relying instead on TCR beta sequences and their occurrence across donors. An early release that covered about 600 HLA-typed donors contained approximately 300 gigabases of sequencing data and tens of millions of unique TCR sequences. The study aimed to test whether signatures of past pathogen exposure could be identified by cataloging public T cell receptors. Of the roughly 400 genotyped donors, approximately 83% fell in the genetic ancestry cluster associated with self-reported Caucasian donors.

The cohort consisted of 600 to 750 healthy bone marrow donors. At the time of sampling, all cohort members were nominally healthy, though unrecorded immune exposures were likely present. The donor tested CMV seropositive and was one of the 289 seropositive cohort members. Every donor gave a peripheral blood sample, and the peripheral blood mononuclear cells from that sample were used for TCR beta sequencing. Genomic DNA was extracted from the blood cell samples with the Qiagen DNeasy Blood Extraction Kit. General findings and caveats noted by the study authors: A later analysis reported that several top co-occurrence clusters appeared linked to parvovirus B19, influenza, CMV and Epstein-Barr virus. A few of the identified cytomegalovirus-associated TCR beta chains were confirmed in vitro to be specific for cytomegalovirus antigens. A later analysis found that HLA-associated TCR beta chains were more clonally expanded and had lower generation probabilities than equally common non-associated chains. The study listed 150 to 200 TCR beta chains as associated with cytomegalovirus. An earlier analysis of approximately 600 of the donors showed that most TCR beta V segments appeared in productive rearrangements either about 90% or about 30% of the time, which broadly matched IMGT annotations. Because the 87-base-pair reads could not distinguish some IMGT-functional V segments, including TRBV6-2 and TRBV6-3, those segments were excluded. A further reported finding was that TCR beta sequences accurately predicted the HLA-A and HLA-B alleles for most subjects in the first cohort. A later analysis found that most CMV-associated TCR beta chains appeared HLA-restricted, with HLA associations seemingly driven largely by CMV exposure. It was suggested by the authors that the approach could potentially be generalized to other disease states and immunological phenotypes. The sequencing pipeline was judged likely to have produced a cluster of highly shared sequence variants as a technical artifact. The cohort was sequenced for TCR beta chains only, and without alpha or paired-chain data the features that could be detected were limited. In a later analysis, the rate of TCR association differed among HLA loci, with DRB1 alleles having the most associated TCRs and HLA-C alleles having the fewest. Because HLA typing was missing for some donors at each locus, association tests included only the typed subset. Compared with the approximately 720-donor mean, donors in an Asian-associated ancestry cluster had fewer N-insertions in productive TCRs, according to a later genetic analysis. Assigning TCR associations to individual alleles was difficult when HLA alleles, especially DR and DQ, strongly co-occurred. A later genetic analysis associated a missense DCLRE1C variant with V-gene and J-gene trimming of TCR beta chains, and an independent cohort replicated the association. The classifier was reported to diagnose cytomegalovirus status with high specificity and sensitivity in both the original cohort and the validation cohort. Most TCR sequences were seen in very few donors, while some public TCRs were found in many individuals. Presence/absence analyses assumed roughly uniform sequencing depth across donors, an assumption that may not hold. In a later analysis, 15,000 to 20,000 TCR beta sequences were associated with specific HLA alleles at a false discovery rate of 0.05. Linkage disequilibrium might explain the correlated functional status among segregating V segments, but an unknown experimental factor could not be ruled out. Because counts were too low, 15 to 20 rarely observed V segments, including chromosome 9 orphons, were left out of the earlier analysis of a few hundred of the donors. The only immune exposure information available for the cohort was CMV serostatus.

This clonotype was sampled from a male donor in good health and CMV-seropositive. The sequencing input was PBMCs. The rearranged chain carries TRBV7-2 and TRBJ2-1; the D gene assignment is ambiguous. The bases are TGTGCCAGCAGCTTAGGAGGCGATTACAATGAGCAGTTCTTC. This translates into CASSLGGDYNEQFF.